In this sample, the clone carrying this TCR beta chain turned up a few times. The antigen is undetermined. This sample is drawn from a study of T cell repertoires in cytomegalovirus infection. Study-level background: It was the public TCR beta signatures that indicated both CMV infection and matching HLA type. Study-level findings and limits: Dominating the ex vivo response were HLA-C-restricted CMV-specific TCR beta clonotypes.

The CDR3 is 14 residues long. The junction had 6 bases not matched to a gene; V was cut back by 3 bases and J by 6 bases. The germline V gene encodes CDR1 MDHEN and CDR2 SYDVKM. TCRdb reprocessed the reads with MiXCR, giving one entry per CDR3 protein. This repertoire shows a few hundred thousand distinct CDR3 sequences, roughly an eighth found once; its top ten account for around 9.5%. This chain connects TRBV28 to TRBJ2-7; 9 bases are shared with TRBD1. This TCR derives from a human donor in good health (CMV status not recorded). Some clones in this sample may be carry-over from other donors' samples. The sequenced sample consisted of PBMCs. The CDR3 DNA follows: TGTGCCAGCAGTTTCTCGGGACAGGGATCCGAGCAGTACTTC. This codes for CASSFSGQGSEQYF.